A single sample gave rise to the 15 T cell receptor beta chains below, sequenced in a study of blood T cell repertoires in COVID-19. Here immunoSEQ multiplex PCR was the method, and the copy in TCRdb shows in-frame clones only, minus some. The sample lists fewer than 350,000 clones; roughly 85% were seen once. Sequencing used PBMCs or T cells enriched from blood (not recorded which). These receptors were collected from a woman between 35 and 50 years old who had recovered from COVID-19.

CDR3 in DNA: TGTGCCTGGAGTGTAAAGGGGGCGAGTGGCTACACCTTC. Translated: CAWSVKGASGYTF. V usage is TRBV30 and J usage is TRBJ1-2; TRBD1 matches 7 bases. V was clipped by 0 bases and J by 7 bases; unmatched bases: 5. This CDR3 region has 13 residues. Germline lookup yields CDR1 GTSNPN and CDR2 SVGIG (reference sequence). Full variable domain (missing parts from reference TRBV30 and TRBJ1-2): SQTIHQWPATLVQPVGSPLSLECTVEGTSNPNLYWYRQAAGRGLQLLFYSVGIGQISSEVPQNLSASRPQDRQFILSSKKLLLSDSGFYLCAWSVKGASGYTFGSGTRLTVV.

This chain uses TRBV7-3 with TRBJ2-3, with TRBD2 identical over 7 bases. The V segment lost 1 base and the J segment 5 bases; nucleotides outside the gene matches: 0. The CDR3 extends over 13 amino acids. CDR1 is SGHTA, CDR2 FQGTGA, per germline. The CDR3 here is CASSLREGDTQYF. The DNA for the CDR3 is TGTGCCAGCAGCTTAAGGGAGGGAGATACGCAGTATTTT.

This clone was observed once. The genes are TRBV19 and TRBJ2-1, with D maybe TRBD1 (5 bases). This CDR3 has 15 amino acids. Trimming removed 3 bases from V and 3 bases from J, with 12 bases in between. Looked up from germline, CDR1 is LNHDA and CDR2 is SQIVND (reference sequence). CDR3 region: CASSMGRRSYNEQFF. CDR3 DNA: TGTGCCAGTAGTATGGGGCGGCGGAGCTACAATGAGCAGTTCTTC.

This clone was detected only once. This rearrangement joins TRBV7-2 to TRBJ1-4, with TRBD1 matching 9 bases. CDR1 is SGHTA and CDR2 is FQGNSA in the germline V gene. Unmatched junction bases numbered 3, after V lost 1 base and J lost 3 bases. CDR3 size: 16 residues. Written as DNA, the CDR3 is TGTGCCAGCAGCTTAGGGACAGGGGCCGCTAATGAAAAACTGTTTTTT. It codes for CASSLGTGAANEKLFF.

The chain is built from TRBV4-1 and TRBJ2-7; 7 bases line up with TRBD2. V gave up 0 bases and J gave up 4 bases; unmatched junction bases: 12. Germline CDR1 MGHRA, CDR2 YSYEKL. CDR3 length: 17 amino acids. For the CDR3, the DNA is TGCGCCAGCAGCCAAGAAGTAGCGGGTGAATTAGGGTACGAGCAGTACTTC. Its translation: CASSQEVAGELGYEQYF.

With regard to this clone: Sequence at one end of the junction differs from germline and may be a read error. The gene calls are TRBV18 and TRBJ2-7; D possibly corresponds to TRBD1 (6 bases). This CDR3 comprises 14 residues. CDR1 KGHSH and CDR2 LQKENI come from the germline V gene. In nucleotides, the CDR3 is TGTGCCAGCTCCCCACAGGACAGATCCTACGAGCAGTACTTC. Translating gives CASSPQDRSYEQYF. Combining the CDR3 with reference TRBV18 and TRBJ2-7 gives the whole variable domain NAGVMQNPRHLVRRRGQEARLRCSPMKGHSHVYWYRQLPEEGLKFMVYLQKENIIDESGMPKERFSAEFPKEGPSILRIQQVVRGDSAAYFCASSPQDRSYEQYFGPGTRLTVT.

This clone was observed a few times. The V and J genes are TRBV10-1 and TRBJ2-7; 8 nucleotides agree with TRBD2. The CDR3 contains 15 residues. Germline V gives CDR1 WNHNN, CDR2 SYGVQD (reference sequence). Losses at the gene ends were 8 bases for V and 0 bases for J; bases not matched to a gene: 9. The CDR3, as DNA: TGCGCCAGCGGGCCTAGCGGGCCGGTCTCCTACGAGCAGTACTTC. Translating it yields CASGPSGPVSYEQYF.

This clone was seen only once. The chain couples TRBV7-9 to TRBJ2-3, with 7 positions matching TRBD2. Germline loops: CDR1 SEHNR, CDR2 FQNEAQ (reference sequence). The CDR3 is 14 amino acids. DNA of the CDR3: TGTGCTGGGGGACTAAGCGGTGGCACAGATACGCAGTATTTT. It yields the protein CAGGLSGGTDTQYF. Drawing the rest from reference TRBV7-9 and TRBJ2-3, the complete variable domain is DTGVSQNPRHKITKRGQNVTFRCDPISEHNRLYWYRQTLGQGPEFLTYFQNEAQLEKSRLLSDRFSAERPKGSFSTLEIQRTEQGDSAMYLCAGGLSGGTDTQYFGPGTRLTVL.

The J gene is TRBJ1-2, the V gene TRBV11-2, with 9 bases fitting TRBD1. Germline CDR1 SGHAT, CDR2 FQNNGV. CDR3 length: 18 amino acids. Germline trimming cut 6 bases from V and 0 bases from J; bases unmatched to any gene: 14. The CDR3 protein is CASSHWTGAVKANYGYTF. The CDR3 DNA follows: TGTGCCAGCAGTCACTGGACAGGGGCAGTTAAGGCTAACTATGGCTACACCTTC. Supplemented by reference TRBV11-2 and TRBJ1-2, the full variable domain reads EAGVAQSPRYKIIEKRQSVAFWCNPISGHATLYWYQQILGQGPKLLIQFQNNGVVDDSQLPKDRFSAERLKGVDSTLKIQPAKLEDSAVYLCASSHWTGAVKANYGYTFGSGTRLTVV.

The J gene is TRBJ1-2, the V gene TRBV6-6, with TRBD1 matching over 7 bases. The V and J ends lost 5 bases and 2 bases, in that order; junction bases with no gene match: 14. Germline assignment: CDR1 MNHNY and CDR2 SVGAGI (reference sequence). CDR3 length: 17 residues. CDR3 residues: CASSLPGTKDRNYGYTF. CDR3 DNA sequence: TGTGCCAGCAGTCTACCCGGCACTAAGGACAGGAACTATGGCTACACCTTC.

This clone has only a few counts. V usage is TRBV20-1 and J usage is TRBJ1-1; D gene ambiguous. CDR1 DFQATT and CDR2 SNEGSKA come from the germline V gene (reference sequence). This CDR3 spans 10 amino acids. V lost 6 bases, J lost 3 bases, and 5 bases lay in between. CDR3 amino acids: CSAEYTEAFF. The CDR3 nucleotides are TGCAGTGCCGAGTACACTGAAGCTTTCTTT.

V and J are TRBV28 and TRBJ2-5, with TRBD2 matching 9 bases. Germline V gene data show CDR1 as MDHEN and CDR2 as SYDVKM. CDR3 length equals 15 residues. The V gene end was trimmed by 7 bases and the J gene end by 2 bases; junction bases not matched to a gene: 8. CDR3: CASKRGRARQETQYF. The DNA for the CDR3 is TGTGCCAGCAAGCGCGGGAGGGCCCGGCAAGAGACCCAGTACTTC.

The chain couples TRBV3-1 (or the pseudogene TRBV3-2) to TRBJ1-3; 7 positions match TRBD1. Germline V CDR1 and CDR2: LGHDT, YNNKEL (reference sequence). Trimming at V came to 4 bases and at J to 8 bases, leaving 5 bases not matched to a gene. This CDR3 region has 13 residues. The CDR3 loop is CASSRGTADTIYF. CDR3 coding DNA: TGTGCCAGCAGCCGAGGGACAGCGGACACCATATATTTT.

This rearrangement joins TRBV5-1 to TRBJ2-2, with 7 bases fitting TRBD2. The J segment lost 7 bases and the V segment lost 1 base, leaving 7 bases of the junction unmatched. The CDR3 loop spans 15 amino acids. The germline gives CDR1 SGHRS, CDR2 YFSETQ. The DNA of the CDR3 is TGCGCCAGCAGCTTGCATGCGGGAGCGGTCGGGGAGCTGTTTTTT. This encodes CASSLHAGAVGELFF. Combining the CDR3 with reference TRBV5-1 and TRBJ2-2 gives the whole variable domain KAGVTQTPRYLIKTRGQQVTLSCSPISGHRSVSWYQQTPGQGLQFLFEYFSETQRNKGNFPGRFSGRQFSNSRSEMNVSTLELGDSALYLCASSLHAGAVGELFFGEGSRLTVL.

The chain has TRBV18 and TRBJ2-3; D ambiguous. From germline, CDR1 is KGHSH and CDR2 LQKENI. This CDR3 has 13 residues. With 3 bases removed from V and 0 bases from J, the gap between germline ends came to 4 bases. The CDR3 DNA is TGTGCCAGCTCACCCTATAGCACAGATACGCAGTATTTT. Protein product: CASSPYSTDTQYF.